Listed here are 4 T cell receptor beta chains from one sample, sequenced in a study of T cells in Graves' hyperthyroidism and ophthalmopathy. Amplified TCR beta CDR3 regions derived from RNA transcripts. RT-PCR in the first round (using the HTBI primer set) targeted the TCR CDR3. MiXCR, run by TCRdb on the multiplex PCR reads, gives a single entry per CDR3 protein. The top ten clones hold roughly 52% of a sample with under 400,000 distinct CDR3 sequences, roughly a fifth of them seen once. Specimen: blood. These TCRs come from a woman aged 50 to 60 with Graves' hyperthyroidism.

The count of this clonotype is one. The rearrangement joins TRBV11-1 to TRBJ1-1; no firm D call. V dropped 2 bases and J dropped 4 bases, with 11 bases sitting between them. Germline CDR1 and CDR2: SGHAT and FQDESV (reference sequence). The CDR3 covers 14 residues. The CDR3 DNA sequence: TGTGCCAGCAGCTTACGTCGCTTGGGCACTGAAGCTTTCTTT. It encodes CASSLRRLGTEAFF. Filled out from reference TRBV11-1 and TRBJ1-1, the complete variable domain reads EAEVAQSPRYKITEKSQAVAFWCDPISGHATLYWYRQILGQGPELLVQFQDESVVDDSQLPKDRFSAERLKGVDSTLKIQPAELGDSAMYLCASSLRRLGTEAFFGQGTRLTVV.

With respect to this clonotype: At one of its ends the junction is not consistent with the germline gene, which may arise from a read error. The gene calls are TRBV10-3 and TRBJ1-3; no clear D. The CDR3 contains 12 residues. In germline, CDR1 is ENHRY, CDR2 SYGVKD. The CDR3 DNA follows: TGTACCATCACTTCCTCTGGAAACACCATATATTTT. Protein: CTITSSGNTIYF.

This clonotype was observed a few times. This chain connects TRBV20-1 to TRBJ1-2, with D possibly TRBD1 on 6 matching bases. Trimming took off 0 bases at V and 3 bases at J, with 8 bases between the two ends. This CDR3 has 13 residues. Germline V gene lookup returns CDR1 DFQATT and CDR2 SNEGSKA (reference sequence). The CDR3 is CSARESGDYGYTF. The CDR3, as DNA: TGCAGTGCTAGAGAGTCAGGGGACTATGGCTACACCTTC.

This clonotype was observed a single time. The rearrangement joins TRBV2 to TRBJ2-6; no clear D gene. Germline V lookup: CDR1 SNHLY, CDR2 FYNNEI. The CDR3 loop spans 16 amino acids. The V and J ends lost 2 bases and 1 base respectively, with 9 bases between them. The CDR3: CASSELMGSGANVLTF. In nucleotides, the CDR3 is TGTGCCAGCAGTGAACTGATGGGTTCTGGGGCCAACGTCCTGACTTTC.